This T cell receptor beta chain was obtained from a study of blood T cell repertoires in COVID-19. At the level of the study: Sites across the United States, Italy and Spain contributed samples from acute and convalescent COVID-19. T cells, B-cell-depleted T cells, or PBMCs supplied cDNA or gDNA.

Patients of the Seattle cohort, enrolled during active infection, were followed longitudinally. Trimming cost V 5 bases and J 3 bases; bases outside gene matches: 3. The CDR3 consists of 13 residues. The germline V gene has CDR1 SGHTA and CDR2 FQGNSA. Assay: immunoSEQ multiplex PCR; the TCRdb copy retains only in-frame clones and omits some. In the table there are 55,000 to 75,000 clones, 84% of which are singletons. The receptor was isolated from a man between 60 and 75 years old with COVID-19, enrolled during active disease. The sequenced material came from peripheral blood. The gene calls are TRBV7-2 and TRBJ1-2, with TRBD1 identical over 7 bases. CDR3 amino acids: CASSPDRDYGYTF. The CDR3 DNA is TGTGCCAGCAGCCCTGACAGGGACTATGGCTACACCTTC. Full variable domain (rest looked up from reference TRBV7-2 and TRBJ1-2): GAGVSQSPSNKVTEKGKDVELRCDPISGHTALYWYRQSLGQGLEFLIYFQGNSAPDKSGLPSDRFSAERTGGSVSTLTIQRTQQEDSAVYLCASSPDRDYGYTFGSGTRLTVV.